This T cell receptor beta chain was sequenced in a study of shared clonotypes between healthy human individuals (TCRdb year 2020). With respect to the entire study: The cohort included a few men and a couple of women between 18 and 49 years of age. For each donor, three plates each were used for CD4 naive and CD4 memory, two plates were used for CD8 naive, and one plate was used for CD8 memory. Different laboratories and diverse techniques were used to prepare libraries and sequence TCR repertoires, to increase sequencing depth and limit assay-specific biases. Each donor's leukapheresis produced roughly between roughly 0.9 and 9 billion PBMCs. To estimate repertoire size and how much clonotypes are shared between individuals, the study performed deep sequencing of blood TCR repertoires from a few healthy adults.

This clone was detected once. What antigen it recognizes has not been identified. One base away there is no much larger clone; base qualities are not given. CDR1 and CDR2 are read off the germline V gene as MDHEN and SYDVKM. Deletion took 5 bases off V and 2 bases off J, with a span of 9 bases between the germline ends. The CDR3 covers 13 residues, taking in both the cysteine and the phenylalanine. Kept here is only the CDR3 DNA, which spans 39 bases and is read in frame from base 1. Using the deep immunoSEQ assay, TCR CDR3 regions were amplified from genomic DNA by multiplex PCR. Extracted genomic DNA from each cell subset was spread evenly across all wells of several immunoSEQ 96-well plates, with each plate serving as a replicate. For sorted subsets, around 200 ng genomic DNA, equal to 30,000 to 35,000 T cell genomes, was loaded into each replicate PCR. The purified libraries were quantified using a Qubit 3.0 fluorometer, sized with a Bioanalyzer 2100, and then quantified again using the KAPA Library Quantification kit. Every immunoSEQ 96-well plate was sequenced on a dedicated single-read 150-cycle Illumina NextSeq 550 flow cell. Per the source publication's procedure: Because the immunoSEQ output included only junctional sequences and no quality scores, the filtering could not be the same as the filtering used for full-length reads. Sequences were annotated with PyIR, a Python wrapper for IgBLAST v1.9, using IMGT germline references to assign V/J genes and CDR3. Reads with weak V/J assignments (E-value above 1e-6), missing CDR3, stop codons, out-of-frame junctions, or ambiguous translated residues were removed. A V3J clonotype was defined by an identical inferred V gene, J gene, and CDR3 amino acid sequence. To compute the percentage overlap between repertoires, the number of shared unique clonotypes was divided by the size of the smaller repertoire. Three approaches were used to assess repertoire richness: RTK rarefaction, the Chao1 estimator, and Recon v2.1 estimates of unobserved clonotypes. For all TCRbeta clonotypes obtained by the gDNA method from a few donors, generation probabilities were computed with OLGA. TCRdb stores this immuneACCESS table with in-frame sequences only. Part of the clones is absent; in the studies checked, under half of the shortfall reflects unresolved V genes, and no reason is known for the rest. V and J calls plus clone size are reproduced from that table; the DNA served to infer D and trimming. The sample table contains around 370,000 clones; only one count was recorded for just over 95% of them. The ten top clones hold 0.32% of the sample.

General conclusions and limits of the study: Compared with non-shared clonotypes, the clonotypes found in all four sorted-subset donors had higher generation probabilities. Incomplete sequencing was indicated by rarefaction of sorted-subset datasets, despite the large sequencing depth. Estimated clonotype richness was generally larger for naive than for memory subsets. Pairwise subsampling led to the expectation that sequencing depth would affect the degree of clonotype sharing among donors. The small number of donors limited the genetic and exposure-history diversity represented. Sampling was limited to blood, and TCR repertoires in tissue likely differ from TCR repertoires in blood. Roughly 5.2% of naive CD4, roughly 3.6% of naive CD8, 2.3% of memory CD4, and 0.4% of memory CD8 clonotypes were shared across several donors.

Healthy HIV-negative adults with no recently reported acute infections or vaccinations were included as donors. Only Caucasian adults living in Nashville, Tennessee, USA were represented among the donors. The CD8 memory samples were a combination of magnetically selected CD45RO+ cells and CCR7-negative CD45RA+ effector memory (TemRA) cells. Blood was collected by leukapheresis, and PBMCs were isolated by Ficoll-Histopaque density gradient centrifugation and then cryopreserved in liquid nitrogen vapor phase. Analytical flow cytometry was used to check the purity and quantity of each magnetically sorted T cell population. Genomic DNA was isolated from each sorted fraction and quantified by UV absorbance on a Nanodrop 2000c.

The TCR sequence derives from a young man in good health. The chain is encoded by TRBV28 joined to TRBJ1-1; the D gene remains uncertain. The specimen sequenced was memory CD8+ T cells sorted from blood. This specimen's cell subset or site label, per the study, means: CD45RO+ cells pooled with CCR7-negative TemRA cells. The nucleotide sequence reads TGTGCCAGCAGTCCATGGGGAAACACTGAAGCTTTCTTT. Protein translation: CASSPWGNTEAFF.